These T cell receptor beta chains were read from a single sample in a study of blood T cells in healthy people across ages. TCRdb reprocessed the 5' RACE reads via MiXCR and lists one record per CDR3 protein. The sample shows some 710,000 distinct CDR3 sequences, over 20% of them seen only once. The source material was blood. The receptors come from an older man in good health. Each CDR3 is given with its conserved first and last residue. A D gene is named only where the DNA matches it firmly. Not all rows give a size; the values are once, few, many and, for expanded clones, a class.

CDR3aa: CSVEGTSGAQETQYF; CDR3nt: TGCAGCGTTGAAGGTACTAGCGGGGCGCAAGAGACCCAGTACTTC; d_gene: TRBD2; j_gene: TRBJ2-5; v_gene: TRBV29-1; abundance: .
CDR3aa: CASSLSAWTVSYEQYF; CDR3nt: TGTGCCAGCAGCTTAAGCGCCTGGACAGTTTCCTACGAGCAGTACTTC; d_gene: .; j_gene: TRBJ2-7; v_gene: TRBV7-9; abundance: few
CDR3aa: CACTSDLSYEQYF; CDR3nt: TGTGCCTGTACTTCGGATTTGTCCTACGAGCAGTACTTC; d_gene: .; j_gene: TRBJ2-7; v_gene: TRBV27; abundance: .
CDR3aa: CSVVGQREKLFF; CDR3nt: TGCAGCGTTGTGGGGCAGCGCGAAAAACTGTTTTTT; d_gene: .; j_gene: TRBJ1-4; v_gene: TRBV29-1; abundance: .
CDR3aa: CASASAEQGALWPQHF; CDR3nt: TGTGCCAGCGCGTCCGCCGAACAGGGGGCCCTTTGGCCCCAGCATTTT; d_gene: TRBD1; j_gene: TRBJ1-5; v_gene: TRBV7-8; abundance: .
CDR3aa: CASRDGTEAFF; CDR3nt: TGCGCCAGCAGGGACGGCACTGAAGCTTTCTTT; d_gene: .; j_gene: TRBJ1-1; v_gene: TRBV5-1; abundance: .
CDR3aa: CASSYQPRGYEQYF; CDR3nt: TGTGCCAGCAGTTACCAACCGAGGGGATACGAGCAGTACTTC; d_gene: .; j_gene: TRBJ2-7; v_gene: TRBV6-6; abundance: few
CDR3aa: CASSRDGGNDGYTF; CDR3nt: TGCGCCAGCAGCCGGGATGGGGGCAACGATGGCTACACCTTC; d_gene: .; j_gene: TRBJ1-2; v_gene: TRBV5-1; abundance: .
CDR3aa: CASSVTGLASYEQYF; CDR3nt: TGTGCCAGCAGTGTGACGGGACTAGCCTCCTACGAGCAGTACTTC; d_gene: TRBD2; j_gene: TRBJ2-7; v_gene: TRBV28; abundance: .
CDR3aa: CASSPDQIGHYGYTF; CDR3nt: TGTGCCAGCAGCCCTGACCAAATCGGGCACTATGGCTACACCTTC; d_gene: .; j_gene: TRBJ1-2; v_gene: TRBV7-2; abundance: many